Listed here are 7 T cell receptor beta chains from one sample, sequenced in a study of identical twins (dated by TCRdb to 2015 to 2016). Libraries came from 5' RACE. Sequencing used an Illumina HiSeq 2000. In-frame beta chains were kept once TCRdb had trimmed the public reads at Q25 with fastp and called clones with MiXCR. Merged by CDR3 protein, the rows form single entries marked with the most common genes and DNA. This sample has 200,000 to 300,000 distinct CDR3 sequences in its table, and roughly 10% of those were observed once. The ten most abundant clones make up 8% to 10% of the sample. Sequenced input: memory T cells sorted from blood. In light of the paper, this sample's cell subset or site label describes: CD45RO+ enriched T cells. The receptors derive from a man aged 50-60 years in good health.

The gene calls are TRBV24-1 and TRBJ2-1; perhaps TRBD1 as D (5 bases). The CDR3 runs to 16 residues. The V gene's germline CDR1 is KGHDR and CDR2 SFDVKD. Trimming took 4 bases from V and 8 from J, leaving 20 bases between them. The CDR3 DNA reads as TGTGCCACCAGTGACACAAAAAGGGCAGGGCTCGATGAGCAGTTCTTC. As protein: CATSDTKRAGLDEQFF.

V usage is TRBV7-8 and J usage is TRBJ1-2; 7 bases agree with TRBD1. Per germline, CDR1 SGHVS and CDR2 FQNEAQ. The CDR3 is made up of 17 amino acids. J was trimmed by 1 base and V by 4 bases; bases with no gene match: 12. The CDR3 DNA reads TGTGCCAGCAGCTCAAACTTAGGGGGCAGGGGTAACTATGGCTACACCTTC. It is translated as CASSSNLGGRGNYGYTF. The whole variable domain, filled in from reference TRBV7-8 and TRBJ1-2, reads GAGVSQSPRYKVAKRGQDVALRCDPISGHVSLFWYQQALGQGPEFLTYFQNEAQLDKSGLPSDRFFAERPEGSVSTLKIQRTQQEDSAVYLCASSSNLGGRGNYGYTFGSGTRLTVV.

Concerning this clonotype itself: At one end the junction does not follow the germline gene, possibly because of a read error. This rearrangement joins TRBV5-1 to TRBJ2-7; TRBD1 is a possible D gene (6 bases). This CDR3 region has 15 residues. Germline CDR1 and CDR2: SGHRS and YFSETQ. CDR3 loop: CARSLASGQIYEQYF. The DNA of the CDR3 is TGCGCCAGGAGCTTGGCCTCAGGACAGATCTACGAGCAGTACTTC.

This clonotype was counted ten times or more. This chain joins TRBV4-1 and TRBJ1-4, with 7 bases matching TRBD1. The trim removed 2 bases at V and 8 bases at J, leaving 5 bases unmatched. Germline CDR1 MGHRA, CDR2 YSYEKL. CDR3 length: 14 amino acids. The CDR3 region has the DNA TGCGCCAGCAGCCAAATAACAGGGGAGGAAAAACTGTTTTTT. It is translated as CASSQITGEEKLFF.

This clonotype was seen a handful of times. This chain connects TRBV10-3 to TRBJ1-4; 8 bases align to TRBD1. CDR1 is ENHRY, CDR2 SYGVKD, per germline. This CDR3 has 19 amino acids. After removal of 0 bases from V and 0 bases from J, the junction contained 9 bases not matched to a gene. CDR3 nucleotides: TGTGCCATCAGTGAGTCAGGGCAGGGGGCCTCGTCAACTAATGAAAAACTGTTTTTT. Its protein is CAISESGQGASSTNEKLFF.

The table lists this clonotype with many counts. The genes are TRBV20-1 and TRBJ2-3; TRBD2 might be the D (6 bases). The CDR3 extends over 15 amino acids. V was clipped by 1 base and J by 2 bases, with 13 bases between them. Germline V gives CDR1 DFQATT, CDR2 SNEGSKA (reference sequence). The CDR3 region is CSARATSTPTDTQYF. The CDR3 bases are TGCAGTGCTAGAGCTACTAGCACCCCCACAGATACGCAGTATTTT.

Worth noting for this clonotype: This may be a read error: a much more frequent sequence differs by one nucleotide. The chain has TRBV11-2 and TRBJ2-2, with TRBD2 as a possible D gene (5 bases). CDR1 is SGHAT and CDR2 is FQNNGV in the germline V gene. The CDR3 covers 14 residues. CDR3 bases: TGTGCCAGCAGCTTTCTCGTGACCACCGGGGAGCTGATTTTT. It encodes CASSFLVTTGELIF.